This T cell receptor beta chain appears in the sequencing data of a study of T cell responses to AZD1222 COVID-19 vaccine (dated by TCRdb to about 2021). For context, the study as a whole: Because spike-specific TCR depth and breadth did not differ between the two schedules, AZD1222 recipients who got a second dose at roughly 4 weeks were pooled with those who got a second dose at roughly 12 weeks. A total of 230 to 250 trial participants underwent TCR sequencing, of whom nearly 210 had received two doses of AZD1222 and about 25 had received two doses of the MenACWY control vaccine. Trial participants were enrolled by age into 18-55, 56-69 and 70-plus year subgroups, with around 150, 28 and 57 TCR-sequenced participants respectively.

As concerns this clone: Its cognate antigen has yet to be identified. The record has no base qualities; no much larger clone is one base away.

The time point tag for this specimen amounts to: baseline before first vaccination. The vaccinee samples were drawn from two UK trials, COV001 and COV002, one of which was a single-blind randomized controlled phase 2/3 trial testing AZD1222 (ChAdOx1 nCoV-19) in healthy adults. For TCRbeta chain sequencing, PBMC samples were collected from trial participants at day 0 and at day 28 after the second dose. Beyond this particular receptor, the publication reports: Participants were mostly white British, with more females than males. The authors suggested clonal diversity may have been underestimated. Spike-specific TCR breadth and depth rose significantly after two AZD1222 doses compared with day 0 and with MenACWY recipients. Reportedly, close to half of the unique spike-specific TCRs recognized epitopes lying outside the regions that are mutated in the B.1.351 and B.1.1.7 variants. Only five or six AZD1222 recipients were SARS-CoV-2 seropositive at baseline, limiting conclusions about previously exposed vaccinees. Because no day 14 peak-response samples were available, the repertoires could be characterized only after the peak T cell response. In the small 56-69-year group, the increase in depth fell short of significance, most likely because of low power. CD4 TCRs associated with the vaccine covered the entire spike protein, and the dominant responses were in regions 160-218 and 743-854.

V is reduced by 4 bases and J by 4 bases, leaving a spacing of 11 bases between them. From its cysteine to its phenylalanine, the CDR3 spans 14 amino acids. The retained sequence is limited to the CDR3, 42 bases, with the frame set at the first base. The germline V gene encodes CDR1 SEHNR and CDR2 FQNEAQ (reference sequence). The CDR3 regions of human TCRbeta chains were analyzed by immunosequencing. The source study handled its data this way. Repertoire TCRs were checked for matches against a reference library of SARS-CoV-2-specific TCRs that had been generated using the MIRA antigen-specificity platform. Breadth meant the fraction of unique TCRs that were SARS-CoV-2-associated, whereas depth meant the fraction of total T cells that were SARS-CoV-2-associated. Using the MIRA data, each spike-specific TCR was assigned both to the spike region to which the TCR was reactive and to a CD4 or CD8 class. Log10-transformed breadth and depth values were compared by one-way ANOVA with Sidak's multiple comparisons tests. What TCRdb holds here is the immuneACCESS table cut down to in-frame rearrangements. Part of the clones is not present; checked against another copy, under half of the missing clones reflect an unresolved V gene, and the others are unexplained. Clonal size and the V and J genes are those of that table, whereas D and trimming came from the DNA. The sample has roughly 120,000 clones on record, roughly 90% of them singletons. Clones ranked in the top ten supply over 1.5% of the sample.

The specimen comprised peripheral blood, sampled on day 0 of AZD1222 vaccination. The clonotype originates from an adult in good health. Rearrangement joined TRBV7-9 to TRBJ2-1, and possibly TRBD1, on 6 matching bases. The CDR3 sequence is CASSSQGWYNEQFF. The nucleotides are TGTGCCAGCAGCTCCCAGGGGTGGTACAATGAGCAGTTCTTC.